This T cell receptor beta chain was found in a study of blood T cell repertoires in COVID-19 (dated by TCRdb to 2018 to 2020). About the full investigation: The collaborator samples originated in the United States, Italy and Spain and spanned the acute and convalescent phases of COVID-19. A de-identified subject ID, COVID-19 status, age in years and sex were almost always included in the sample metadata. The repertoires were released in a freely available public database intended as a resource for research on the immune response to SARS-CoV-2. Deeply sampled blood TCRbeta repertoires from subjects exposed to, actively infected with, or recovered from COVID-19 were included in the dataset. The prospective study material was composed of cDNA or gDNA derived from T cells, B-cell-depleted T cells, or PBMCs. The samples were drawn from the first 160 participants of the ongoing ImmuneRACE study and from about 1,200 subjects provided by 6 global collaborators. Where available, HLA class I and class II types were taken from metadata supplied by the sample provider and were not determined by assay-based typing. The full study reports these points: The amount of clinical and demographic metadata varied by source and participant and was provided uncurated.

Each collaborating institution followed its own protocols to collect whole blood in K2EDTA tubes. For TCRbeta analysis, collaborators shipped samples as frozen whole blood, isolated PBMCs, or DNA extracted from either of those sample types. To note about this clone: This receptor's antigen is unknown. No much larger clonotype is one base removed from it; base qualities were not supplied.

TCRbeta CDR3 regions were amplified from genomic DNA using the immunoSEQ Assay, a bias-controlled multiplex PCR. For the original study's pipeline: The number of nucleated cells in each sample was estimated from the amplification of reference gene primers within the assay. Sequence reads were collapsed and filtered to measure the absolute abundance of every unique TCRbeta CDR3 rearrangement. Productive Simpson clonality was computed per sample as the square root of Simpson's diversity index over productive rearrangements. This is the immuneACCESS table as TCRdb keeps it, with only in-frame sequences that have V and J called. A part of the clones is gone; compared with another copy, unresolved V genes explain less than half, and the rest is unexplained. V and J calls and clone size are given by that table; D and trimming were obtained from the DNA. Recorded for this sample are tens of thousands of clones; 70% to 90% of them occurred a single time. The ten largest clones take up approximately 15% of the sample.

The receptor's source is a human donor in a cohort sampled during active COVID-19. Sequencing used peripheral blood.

The CDR3 amino acid sequence is: CASSVGDPQTDTQYF. The DNA reads TGTGCCAGCAGTGTTGGTGATCCGCAGACAGATACGCAGTATTTT. The V and J genes are TRBV2 and TRBJ2-3, with the D gene too uncertain to name. The germline ends are 14 bases apart after V is trimmed by 4 bases and J by 3 bases. The germline V gene encodes CDR1 SNHLY and CDR2 FYNNEI. The CDR3, from cysteine to phenylalanine, totals 15 residues. Only the CDR3 part of the read is kept: 45 bases, read in frame from the first base.